This entry describes one T cell receptor beta chain. This sample is part of a study of shared clonotypes between healthy human individuals. The CDR3 is 14 residues long. The germline V gene encodes CDR1 SNHLY and CDR2 FYNNEI. V was trimmed by 4 bases and J by 1 base, leaving 8 bases between them. Each subset's genomic DNA was shared equally among a number of immunoSEQ plates. Some clones are missing from TCRdb's copy, which holds only in-frame ones; the method was immunoSEQ multiplex PCR. The sample records around 2.3 million clones, almost 96% being singletons. Material for sequencing was naive CD4+ T cells sorted from blood. Subset here: CD45RA+ positively selected. The gene calls are TRBV2 and TRBJ1-5; D gene uncertain. The clonotype was recovered from a man between 18 and 35 years old in good health. Written as DNA, the CDR3 is TGTGCCAGCAGTGGGGTCTCGAGCAATCAGCCCCAGCATTTT. Its translation: CASSGVSSNQPQHF.